This T cell receptor beta chain was sequenced for a study of blood T cell repertoires in COVID-19. Source study methods: Researchers report that nucleated cell counts were estimated from reference gene primer amplification. Assay used: immunoSEQ multiplex PCR; TCRdb lists only in-frame clones, some missing. V, J and clone size derive from that table, while D and trimming were established from the DNA sequence. Of 65,000 or so clones in the sample, 90% were seen once. CDR1 and CDR2 (germline): SGHDT, YYEEEE. The ends lost 4 bases at V and 8 bases at J; junction bases unmatched: 8. The CDR3 is 13 amino acids.

The rearrangement joins TRBV5-6 to TRBJ1-2; 7 positions match TRBD1. This TCR came from a man in his sixties with acute or convalescent COVID-19. The sequenced sample was peripheral blood. CDR3 nucleotide sequence: TGTGCCAGCAGCCCGGACAGGTTACCCGGCTACACCTTC. As protein: CASSPDRLPGYTF.